Listed below are T cell receptor beta chains from one sample, sequenced in a study of CD8 T cells in ankylosing spondylitis. TCRdb ran MiXCR on the 5' RACE reads and lists one entry per CDR3 protein. Of 750,000 to 850,000 distinct CDR3 sequences in the sample, roughly 12% are singletons; the top ten hold about 0.5%. The specimen sequenced was blood, either unsorted or a sorted T cell fraction (not recorded which). The receptors were sampled from a male donor with ankylosing spondylitis. Each CDR3 is given without its conserved first and last residue. The order of the fields is V gene, D gene, J gene, CDR3 protein. A D gene is named only where the DNA matches it firmly.

>TRBV10-3|-|TRBJ1-5
AISPWEGQNQPQH
>TRBV20-1|-|TRBJ2-3
SASPPAGTDTQY
>TRBV4-1|-|TRBJ2-3
ASSQVAVRVSDTQY
>TRBV28|TRBD1|TRBJ2-5
ASSLGDRGEETQY
>TRBV9|TRBD2|TRBJ2-1
ASSVVGGVYNEQF
>TRBV5-1|-|TRBJ1-2
ASSLGSSRANYGYT
>TRBV7-9|TRBD2|TRBJ2-7
AGGRLAGPQEQY
>TRBV7-9|-|TRBJ1-2
ASSLEGFGGYT
>TRBV7-2|TRBD2|TRBJ2-1
ASSSPGTSGSNEQF
>TRBV5-1|TRBD1|TRBJ2-5
ASSLVGRGRGETQY
>TRBV27|-|TRBJ1-6
ASSLAWGGAPNSPLH
>TRBV19|-|TRBJ2-2
ASRSPLRGANTGELF
>TRBV15|-|TRBJ2-1
ATSDQRFNEQF
>TRBV9|-|TRBJ1-4
ASSVAGGKKLF
>TRBV5-1|TRBD1|TRBJ1-2
ASSNGTGDGYT
>TRBV10-3|TRBD1|TRBJ2-1
AAGRDRKF
>TRBV6-1|TRBD2|TRBJ2-7
ASRTSGEQY
>TRBV20-1|-|TRBJ2-3
SASIGGGDTQY
>TRBV12-3/TRBV12-4|-|TRBJ1-6
GSSFGQGGNSPLH
>TRBV5-6|-|TRBJ2-1
ARGLGLLGYEQF
>TRBV20-1|-|TRBJ2-1
SAPATKGYNEQF
>TRBV20-1|TRBD1|TRBJ2-5
SAHKQGATAETQY
>TRBV20-1|-|TRBJ1-1
SARRRVLRNTEAF
>TRBV5-1|TRBD1|TRBJ1-5
ASSLTGRGNQPQH
>TRBV6-5|-|TRBJ2-7
ASSSPLISVSYEQY
>TRBV6-4|TRBD2|TRBJ2-1
ASSPMGLAVEQF